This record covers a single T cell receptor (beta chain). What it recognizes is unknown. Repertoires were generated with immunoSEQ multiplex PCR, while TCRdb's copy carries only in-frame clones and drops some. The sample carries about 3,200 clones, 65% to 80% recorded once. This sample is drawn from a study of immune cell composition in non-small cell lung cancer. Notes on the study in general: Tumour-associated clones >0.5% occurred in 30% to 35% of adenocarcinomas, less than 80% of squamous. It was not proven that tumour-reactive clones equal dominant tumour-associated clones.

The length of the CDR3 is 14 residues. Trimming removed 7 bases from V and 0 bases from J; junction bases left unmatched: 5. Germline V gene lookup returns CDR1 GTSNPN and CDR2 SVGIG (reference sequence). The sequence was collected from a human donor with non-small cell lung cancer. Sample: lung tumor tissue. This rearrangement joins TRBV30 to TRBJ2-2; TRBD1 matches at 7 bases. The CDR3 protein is CASPTGTNTGELFF. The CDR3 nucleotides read TGTGCCTCCCCGACAGGGACGAACACCGGGGAGCTGTTTTTT.